This TCR beta chain was captured by sequencing in a study of T cells in Graves' hyperthyroidism and ophthalmopathy. Across the whole study: Pretreatment peripheral blood was obtained at initial diagnosis. Study observations and caveats: Blood also showed most of the thyroid clonotypes that were expanded above 0.001.

Concerning this clonotype: The antigen is unknown.

Uncontrolled infections, other autoimmune diseases, pregnancy or lactation led to exclusion of patients. For the diagnoses, clinical symptoms, serum thyroxine and TRAb, thyroid ultrasound and orbital computed tomography were used. RNA transcripts provided the source from which TCR beta CDR3 regions were amplified. Researchers ran a first-round RT-PCR on the TCR CDR3 using the HTBI primer set. TCRdb re-called the multiplex PCR reads with MiXCR, one entry per CDR3 protein. Among about 640,000 distinct CDR3 sequences listed, 20% were seen once. From germline, CDR1 is GTSNPN and CDR2 SVGIG (reference sequence). Trimming took 0 bases from V and 4 from J; bases not matched to a gene: 4. The CDR3 consists of 14 residues.

Specimen: blood. The TCR was taken from a man aged 30 to 39 with Graves' ophthalmopathy. V gene TRBV30 combines with J gene TRBJ1-1; the match to TRBD1 covers 8 bases. CDR3 DNA: TGTGCCTGGAGTGTTCGGGGGACAGGCACTGAAGCTTTCTTT. Its protein product is CAWSVRGTGTEAFF.